In its sample, the clone carrying this T cell receptor (beta chain) was seen a few times. Reverse transcription of extracted RNA yielded cDNA, which provided the sequencing template. Assay: immunoSEQ multiplex PCR; the TCRdb copy retains only in-frame clones and omits some. The sample contains over 70,000 clones, roughly 66% of which appear only once. Treatment indicated: oral pan-JAK inhibitor, 5-10 mg twice daily. These data originate in a study of CD8+ T cells in alopecia areata. Germline V gives CDR1 MNHEY, CDR2 SMNVEV (reference sequence). This CDR3 region has 11 residues. V shed 7 bases and J shed 10 bases, with 11 bases lying between them.

The receptor was derived from a human donor with alopecia areata. The sample was CD8+ T cells sorted from blood, taken at week 24, from a patient treated with tofacitinib. The chain couples TRBV27 to TRBJ2-1; D remains ambiguous. The CDR3 loop reads CASISFGEQFF. CDR3 nucleotide sequence: TGTGCCAGCATTTCTTTCGGGGAGCAGTTCTTC.